Sequencing of this TCR beta chain was carried out in a study of beta chain features in type 1 diabetes. Study-level information: Examination covered some 110,000,000 sorted cells spanning all samples.

Looked up from germline, CDR1 is SGHRS and CDR2 is YFSETQ. Losses at the gene ends were 1 base for V and 4 bases for J; bases not matched to a gene: 10. The CDR3 runs to 17 residues. On average, the one heparinised blood draw given by each donor was approximately 120 mL. All sorted populations exceeded 98% purity. Expressed TCRB transcripts got sequenced, as all isolated RNA was reverse transcribed. TCRdb keeps only in-frame clones here, not all; method: immunoSEQ multiplex PCR. This table has some 400,000 clones, approximately 15% appearing once. J is TRBJ2-2 and V is TRBV5-1; 7 nucleotides line up with TRBD2. The sequenced sample consisted of naive CD4+ T cells from blood. The TCR was taken from a woman aged 18 to 35 in good health. The CDR3 reads CASSLRVASGPTGELFF. DNA of the CDR3: TGCGCCAGCAGCTTGAGGGTGGCTAGCGGCCCCACCGGGGAGCTGTTTTTT.